This TCR beta chain was recorded in a study of T-cell memory formation after mild COVID-19. The CDR3 extends over 15 amino acids. V dropped 4 bases and J dropped 3 bases, with 15 bases sitting between them. The V gene's germline CDR1 is SGHTA and CDR2 FQGNSA. The table lists this clonotype with a few counts. TCRdb redid the calling of the 5' RACE reads with MiXCR, one entry per CDR3 protein. The sample lists about 290,000 distinct CDR3 sequences, around 15% occurring once. The chain uses TRBV7-2 and TRBJ1-2; D ambiguous. The clonotype originates from a man aged 18 to 30 who had mild COVID-19 (a few samples of this study predate the infection). Cell type and time point are not known. Sequencing was done on a sample of PBMCs or a T cell subset sorted from them (not recorded which). CDR3 nucleotide sequence: TGTGCCAGCAGCTCTGGGCCGGGAATGGACTATGGCTACACCTTC. Its translation: CASSSGPGMDYGYTF.